The 19 T cell receptor beta chains below come from one sample, sequenced in a study of post-analysis software for immune sequencing data. Study-wide results and caveats: When patients were compared with controls, 4 or 5 TRBV segments were more frequent, TRBV5-6, TRBV5-1 and TRBV20-1 among them.

Sequencing libraries made from TCR beta cDNA carried unique molecular identifiers. TCRdb re-analysed the PCR reads in MiXCR, keeping a single row per CDR3 protein. Of roughly 800,000 distinct CDR3 sequences listed, roughly 46% are singletons. These receptors lack a known antigen. Sequencing used blood. These receptors were obtained from a girl between 10 and 17 years old with multiple sclerosis.

This clonotype was picked up a small number of times. The chain recombines TRBV20-1 with TRBJ2-5, with 9 positions matching TRBD2. The V gene end was trimmed by 6 bases and the J gene end by 5 bases; junction bases not matched to a gene: 7. Germline V CDR1 and CDR2: DFQATT, SNEGSKA (reference sequence). The CDR3 totals 13 residues. CDR3 amino acids: CSATGAGGETQYF. The CDR3 nucleotides read TGCAGTGCAACCGGGGCGGGAGGGGAGACCCAGTACTTC.

The chain employs TRBV9 and TRBJ2-1; D may be TRBD2 (7 bases). V lost 4 bases and J 3 bases, leaving 14 bases between the germline ends. Germline V gene sequence: CDR1 SGDLS, CDR2 YYNGEE. The CDR3 runs 15 residues. Here the CDR3 DNA reads TGTGCCAGCAGCACCGACGGGGGGCTCTACAATGAGCAGTTCTTC. Amino acids: CASSTDGGLYNEQFF.

The CDR3 loop is CASSREAGSGYEQYF. The CDR3 DNA sequence: TGCGCCAGCAGCCGAGAGGCGGGTAGTGGGTACGAGCAGTACTTC. The chain is built from TRBV5-1 and TRBJ2-7; TRBD2 might be the D (5 bases). The V end was cut by 4 bases, the J end by 4 bases, with 18 bases between. The length of the CDR3 is 15 residues. Looked up from germline, CDR1 is SGHRS and CDR2 is YFSETQ.

A few counts support this clonotype. V is TRBV7-2 and J is TRBJ2-5; 10 positions match TRBD1. Near its end, the DNA agrees better with TRBJ2-7, so the J call may be wrong. This CDR3 is built from 16 residues. Germline V gene lookup returns CDR1 SGHTA and CDR2 FQGNSA. The CDR3 nucleotides are TGTGCCAGCAGCACACCCGGACAGGGGGACAGCTACGAGCAGTACTTC. Translation gives CASSTPGQGDSYEQYF.

The chain has TRBV29-1 and TRBJ2-4; D gene uncertain. CDR3 size: 13 residues. The germline V and J ends were trimmed by 2 bases and 15 bases, with 20 bases remaining between them. CDR1 is SQVTM, CDR2 ANQGSEA, per germline. Here the CDR3 DNA reads TGCAGCGTTGAATTAGCACCGATAGAGACCCTGTACTTC. Its translation: CSVELAPIETLYF.

The gene calls are TRBV27 and TRBJ2-7, with 9 bases fitting TRBD2. Unmatched junction bases numbered 11, after V lost 3 bases and J lost 5 bases. Germline values: CDR1 MNHEY, CDR2 SMNVEV (reference sequence). The CDR3 is 16 residues long. CDR3 nucleotides: TGTGCCAGCAGTTTTTTTACAGGGACTAGCTTGGACGAGCAGTACTTC. This sequence encodes CASSFFTGTSLDEQYF.

The rearrangement joins TRBV7-9 to TRBJ2-4, with D maybe TRBD1 (5 bases). This CDR3 comprises 16 residues. Germline CDR1 SEHNR, CDR2 FQNEAQ (reference sequence). Trimming took off 4 bases at V and 0 bases at J, with 13 bases between the two ends. CDR3 in DNA: TGTGCCAGCAGCTCCCCCGTGACAGAAGCCAAAAACATTCAGTACTTC. It specifies CASSSPVTEAKNIQYF.

The chain combines TRBV7-9 with TRBJ2-3; no firm D call. There are 17 residues in the CDR3. The germline V gene encodes CDR1 SEHNR and CDR2 FQNEAQ (reference sequence). V gave up 3 bases and J gave up 2 bases, with 18 bases separating them. CDR3 sequence reads: CASSFGGRPYPTDTQYF. CDR3 nucleotide sequence: TGTGCCAGCAGCTTTGGCGGCAGGCCGTACCCCACAGATACGCAGTATTTT. Combining the CDR3 with reference TRBV7-9 and TRBJ2-3 gives the whole variable domain DTGVSQNPRHKITKRGQNVTFRCDPISEHNRLYWYRQTLGQGPEFLTYFQNEAQLEKSRLLSDRFSAERPKGSFSTLEIQRTEQGDSAMYLCASSFGGRPYPTDTQYFGPGTRLTVL.

There are a few counts of this clonotype. The J gene is TRBJ2-7, the V gene TRBV6-6; D remains ambiguous. CDR3 length: 15 residues. Germline assignment: CDR1 MNHNY and CDR2 SVGAGI (reference sequence). V was trimmed by 7 bases and J by 5 bases, leaving 21 bases between them. As DNA, the CDR3 is TGTGCCAGCACCCACCGGGCGAGAGAAATGCACGAGCAGTACTTC. Translated: CASTHRAREMHEQYF.

This chain uses TRBV25-1 with TRBJ1-1, with D unresolved. Germline CDR1 reads MGHDK; CDR2 reads SYGVNS. Trimming took off 6 bases at V and 1 base at J, with 15 bases between the two ends. The CDR3 runs 15 residues. The CDR3 is CASRAVGSPNTEAFF. The CDR3 DNA reads TGTGCCAGCAGGGCCGTCGGCAGCCCGAACACTGAAGCTTTCTTT.

The chain joins TRBV7-9 to TRBJ2-3, with D perhaps TRBD1 or TRBD2 (5 bases each). The V and J ends lost 1 base and 8 bases respectively, with 10 bases between them. The CDR3 runs 13 residues. Germline assignment: CDR1 SEHNR and CDR2 FQNEAQ (reference sequence). The chain's CDR3 is CASSLGPRGTQYF. The CDR3, as DNA: TGTGCCAGCAGCTTAGGGCCGAGGGGTACGCAGTATTTT.

This clonotype was seen a handful of times. V and J are TRBV25-1 and TRBJ1-4; a possible D gene is TRBD1 (6 bases). V lost 2 bases, J lost 6 bases, and 19 bases lay in between. The CDR3 is 17 residues long. The germline V gene has CDR1 MGHDK and CDR2 SYGVNS. As DNA, the CDR3 is TGTGCCAGCAGTGAACGGCCCTCCAGGGGAGGGGATGAAAAACTGTTTTTT. Translating gives CASSERPSRGGDEKLFF.

V usage is TRBV6-6 and J usage is TRBJ2-7, with D maybe TRBD2 (5 bases). The end of the DNA fits TRBJ2-5 better, so the J call may be wrong. The CDR3 has 15 amino acids. Germline V gene data show CDR1 as MNHNY and CDR2 as SVGAGI (reference sequence). CDR3 nucleotides: TGTGCCAGCAGTTACTCTGGTGTCGGGGAAAGGACCCAGTACTTC. It codes for CASSYSGVGERTQYF.

The CDR3 bases are TGCAGCGTTTCACAGGGGGGAGGTCAGCCCCAGCATTTT. Translating it yields CSVSQGGGQPQHF. V and J are TRBV29-1 and TRBJ1-5; 8 nucleotides agree with TRBD1. The V gene's germline CDR1 is SQVTM and CDR2 ANQGSEA. The CDR3 spans 13 residues. The ends lost 5 bases at V and 6 bases at J; junction bases unmatched: 6.

This clonotype turned up a few times. This chain connects TRBV12-3 or TRBV12-4 to TRBJ1-2, with 10 positions matching TRBD1. V shed 6 bases and J 9 bases; nucleotides not matched to a gene: 4. This CDR3 contains 12 residues. The CDR3, as DNA: TGTGCCAGCAGAGTGACAGGGGGCCGCTACACCTTC. It specifies CASRVTGGRYTF.

The chain uses TRBV7-3 and TRBJ2-3; D is possibly TRBD2 (5 bases). V shed 1 base and J shed 5 bases, with 13 bases lying between them. CDR1 and CDR2 from the germline V gene are SGHTA and FQGTGA. CDR3 size: 15 residues. The CDR3 sequence is CASSLKPGGGDTQYF. CDR3 bases: TGTGCCAGCAGCTTAAAGCCAGGAGGCGGAGATACGCAGTATTTT.

This clonotype appeared a few times. The V call is TRBV29-1, the J call TRBJ2-7; 9 bases fit TRBD2. The CDR3 loop spans 15 amino acids. CDR1 is SQVTM, CDR2 ANQGSEA, per germline. The V and J ends lost 1 base and 2 bases, in that order; junction bases with no gene match: 6. The CDR3 DNA reads as TGCAGCGTTGAAGTTGCGGGAGGGACACCCTACGAGCAGTACTTC. Translated: CSVEVAGGTPYEQYF.

V and J are TRBV20-1 and TRBJ1-2; maybe TRBD1 (6 bases). Trimming shortened V by 1 base and J by 4 bases, and 10 bases separated the two germline ends. The germline V gene has CDR1 DFQATT and CDR2 SNEGSKA (reference sequence). The CDR3 runs to 13 residues. This CDR3 is CSARAQGTYGYTF. In DNA, the CDR3 is TGCAGTGCTAGAGCCCAGGGGACCTATGGCTACACCTTC.

The chain joins TRBV6-5 to TRBJ1-5; D call uncertain. With 4 bases removed from V and 9 bases from J, the gap between germline ends came to 16 bases. Germline assignment: CDR1 MNHEY and CDR2 SVGAGI. CDR3 length: 14 residues. CDR3 coding DNA: TGTGCCAGCAGTTTCAGCGGGGATCAGGTGCCCCAGCATTTT. It is translated as CASSFSGDQVPQHF.